This T cell receptor (beta chain) was retrieved from a study of response to subunit inactivated influenza vaccine. V dropped 3 bases and J dropped 8; count of bases not matched to a gene: 7. The CDR3 has 14 amino acids. Germline V gives CDR1 SGHRS, CDR2 YFSETQ. Using its own MiXCR run on the RT-PCR reads, TCRdb lists one record per CDR3 protein. The sample lists a few hundred thousand distinct CDR3 sequences, approximately 12% occurring once. Study-wide points: Seasonal influenza vaccination, on each occasion, was suggested by the authors to recruit few new T cells.

A word on this clonotype: The antigen is undetermined.

The TCR sequence derives from a man between 45 and 60 years old who received an inactivated influenza vaccine. The specimen comprised non-naive T cells sorted from PBMCs, sampled approximately 15 days before vaccination. This rearrangement joins TRBV5-1 to TRBJ1-2, with 10 bases matching TRBD1. DNA of the CDR3: TGCGCCAGCAGCTCGGGACAGGGGACGGAGGGCTACACCTTC. Translated, it gives CASSSGQGTEGYTF.